Below are 16 T cell receptor beta chains sequenced from a single sample in a study of blood T cell repertoires in COVID-19. Profiling relied on immunoSEQ multiplex PCR, and the TCRdb table lists in-frame clones only, not all of them. Among 200,000 to 250,000 clones listed, around 81% were seen once. The specimen was peripheral blood. The receptor set was obtained from a woman in her 70s with acute or convalescent COVID-19.

This chain links TRBV5-4 with TRBJ2-1, with D maybe TRBD1 (6 bases). Trimming stripped 3 bases from V and 10 bases from J, with 11 bases between. The germline V gene encodes CDR1 SGHNT and CDR2 YYREEE (reference sequence). The CDR3 runs 12 residues. CDR3 sequence reads: CASSSQGREQFF. The CDR3 coding sequence is TGTGCCAGCAGCTCACAGGGCCGAGAGCAGTTCTTC.

The rearrangement links TRBV13 to TRBJ2-5; TRBD2 matches at 9 bases. The CDR3 has 15 amino acids. V was pared by 3 bases and J by 5 bases, with 7 bases of the junction left unmatched. Germline V gives CDR1 PRHDT, CDR2 FYEKMQ (reference sequence). The CDR3 is CASSFRAGGSETQYF. CDR3 DNA: TGTGCCAGCAGCTTCCGAGCGGGGGGTTCGGAGACCCAGTACTTC.

On this clone itself: The sample contains more than one DNA sequence encoding this CDR3. The rearrangement uses TRBV7-2 and TRBJ2-7; possible D gene TRBD1, 6 bases. The germline V gene encodes CDR1 SGHTA and CDR2 FQGNSA. This CDR3 has 14 amino acids. The ends were cut back, 1 base at V and 2 bases at J, with 9 bases in the middle. CDR3 DNA: TGTGCCAGCAGCTTAGATGGGGGCACCTACGAGCAGTACTTC. Protein sequence: CASSLDGGTYEQYF.

This rearrangement joins TRBV7-2 to TRBJ1-5; no clear D gene. V was clipped by 5 bases and J by 7 bases, with 12 bases between them. This CDR3 has 13 amino acids. Germline values: CDR1 SGHTA, CDR2 FQGNSA. The chain's CDR3 is CASSTHEAQPQHF. CDR3 nucleotide sequence: TGTGCCAGCAGCACCCACGAGGCGCAGCCCCAGCATTTT. Supplemented by reference TRBV7-2 and TRBJ1-5, the full variable domain reads GAGVSQSPSNKVTEKGKDVELRCDPISGHTALYWYRQSLGQGLEFLIYFQGNSAPDKSGLPSDRFSAERTGGSVSTLTIQRTQQEDSAVYLCASSTHEAQPQHFGDGTRLSIL.

The rearrangement joins TRBV7-3 to TRBJ2-5; 7 nucleotides align to TRBD1. The CDR3 is made up of 14 amino acids. The germline gives CDR1 SGHTA, CDR2 FQGTGA. V lost 5 bases and J lost 5; bases outside the gene matches: 8. CDR3 nucleotide sequence: TGTGCCAGCAGCCCACAGGGGTGGGGGGAGACCCAGTACTTC. Translated, it gives CASSPQGWGETQYF.

This chain uses TRBV3-1 (or the pseudogene TRBV3-2) with TRBJ2-3, with 8 bases lining up with TRBD1. Germline V lookup: CDR1 LGHDT, CDR2 YNNKEL (reference sequence). The CDR3 is made up of 14 amino acids. J lost 7 bases, V lost 5 bases, and 8 bases had no gene match. CDR3 sequence reads: CASSDAGTGNTQYF. The CDR3 coding sequence is TGTGCCAGCAGCGACGCCGGGACAGGTAATACGCAGTATTTT.

This clone was seen a handful of times. This sequence joins TRBV18 and TRBJ2-7; TRBD1 is a possible D gene (6 bases). The CDR3 length is 16 residues. Trimming pared 6 bases from V and 0 bases from J, leaving 18 bases between. Germline CDR1 KGHSH, CDR2 LQKENI. In nucleotides, the CDR3 is TGTGCCAGCTCGCCCCGACAGGACCCTACCTCCTACGAGCAGTACTTC. As protein: CASSPRQDPTSYEQYF.

V gene TRBV2 combines with J gene TRBJ2-7, with 11 bases that match TRBD1. The germline gives CDR1 SNHLY, CDR2 FYNNEI. The J segment lost 3 bases and the V segment lost 4 bases, leaving 5 bases of the junction unmatched. This CDR3 contains 15 residues. The CDR3 loop reads CASSVRTGGNYEQYV. The CDR3 nucleotides read TGTGCCAGCAGTGTGAGGACAGGGGGCAACTACGAGCAGTACGTC.

V and J are TRBV19 and TRBJ1-6; D ambiguous. Per the germline V gene, CDR1 is LNHDA and CDR2 is SQIVND (reference sequence). V was trimmed by 6 bases and J by 6 bases, leaving 6 bases between them. The CDR3 is 12 amino acids. The CDR3 DNA is TGTGCCAGTAGCGCGGGTAATTCACCCCTCCACTTT. Its translation: CASSAGNSPLHF.

V and J are TRBV6-7 and TRBJ1-5; tentatively, D is TRBD1 (5 bases). TRBV6-7 is labeled an ORF, and its function is uncertain. The germline V and J ends were trimmed by 6 bases and 1 base, with 13 bases remaining between them. This CDR3 spans 15 amino acids. The CDR3 reads CASSPPGGSNQPQHF. The CDR3 nucleotides read TGTGCCAGCAGCCCGCCCGGGGGGAGCAATCAGCCCCAGCATTTT.

This chain connects TRBV11-2 to TRBJ2-6; 7 bases match TRBD1. CDR1 is SGHAT and CDR2 is FQNNGV in the germline V gene. Trimming at V came to 6 bases and at J to 0 bases, leaving 2 bases not matched to a gene. This CDR3 is 15 amino acids long. The CDR3 nucleotides are TGTGCCAGCAGAGCAGGGGGCTCTGGGGCCAACGTCCTGACTTTC. Protein: CASRAGGSGANVLTF.

The chain has TRBV24-1 and TRBJ1-2; 8 bases agree with TRBD1. From germline, CDR1 is KGHDR and CDR2 SFDVKD. Trimming at V came to 3 bases and at J to 8 bases, leaving 13 bases not matched to a gene. CDR3 size: 16 residues. The CDR3 protein is CATSDPRMTGVRGYTF. The CDR3 DNA sequence: TGTGCCACCAGTGATCCTCGTATGACAGGGGTAAGAGGCTACACCTTC.

The chain carries TRBV11-2 and TRBJ2-2; 15 nucleotides match TRBD2. The CDR3 has 18 amino acids. Germline CDR1 is SGHAT and CDR2 is FQNNGV. V was clipped by 3 bases and J by 6 bases; unmatched bases: 8. The CDR3, as DNA: TGTGCCAGCAGCTTGCCCTACCGGACTAGCGGGGGGGCCGGGGAGCTGTTTTTT. Amino acid sequence: CASSLPYRTSGGAGELFF.

This clone was seen more than once but under ten times. J is TRBJ2-1 and V is TRBV6-2 or TRBV6-3; 8 nucleotides align to TRBD2. The J segment lost 2 bases and the V segment lost 1 base, leaving 4 bases of the junction unmatched. The CDR3 runs to 16 residues. The germline V gene encodes CDR1 MNHEY and CDR2 SVGEGT. The CDR3 is CASSYLLAGTYNEQFF. CDR3 nucleotides: TGTGCCAGCAGTTACTTATTAGCGGGGACCTACAATGAGCAGTTCTTC.

The rearrangement links TRBV10-1 to TRBJ2-2; D not resolved. CDR3 length: 14 amino acids. Germline V gives CDR1 WNHNN, CDR2 SYGVQD (reference sequence). The ends were cut back, 6 bases at V and 0 bases at J, with 8 bases in the middle. The CDR3 reads CASRQVSNTGELFF. CDR3 nucleotides: TGCGCCAGCAGACAAGTATCGAACACCGGGGAGCTGTTTTTT.

The V call is TRBV2, the J call TRBJ1-1; the D gene is possibly TRBD1 (6 bases). V lost 7 bases, J lost 6 bases, and 21 bases lay in between. The V gene's germline CDR1 is SNHLY and CDR2 FYNNEI. The CDR3 length is 15 residues. Here the CDR3 reads CASTLKVQGGSEAFF. DNA of the CDR3: TGTGCCAGCACCCTAAAGGTACAGGGTGGATCTGAAGCTTTCTTT. Filled out from reference TRBV2 and TRBJ1-1, the complete variable domain reads EPEVTQTPSHQVTQMGQEVILRCVPISNHLYFYWYRQILGQKVEFLVSFYNNEISEKSEIFDDQFSVERPDGSNFTLKIRSTKLEDSAMYFCASTLKVQGGSEAFFGQGTRLTVV.